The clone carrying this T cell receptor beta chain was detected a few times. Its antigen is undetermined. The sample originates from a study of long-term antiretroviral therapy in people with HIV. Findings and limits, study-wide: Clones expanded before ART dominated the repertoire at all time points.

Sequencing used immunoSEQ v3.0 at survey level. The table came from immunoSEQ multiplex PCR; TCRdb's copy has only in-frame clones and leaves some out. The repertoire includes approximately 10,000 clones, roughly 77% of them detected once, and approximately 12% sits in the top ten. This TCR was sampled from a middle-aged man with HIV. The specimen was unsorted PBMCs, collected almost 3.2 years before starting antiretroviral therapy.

In nucleotides, the CDR3 is TGTGCCTGGAGTGTAGGAGGCCCAGGTGTCTACAATGAGCAGTTCTTC. Translated: CAWSVGGPGVYNEQFF. The gene calls are TRBV30 and TRBJ2-1; possibly TRBD2 for D (5 bases). CDR3 length: 16 amino acids. V was trimmed by 0 bases and J by 3 bases, leaving 15 bases between them. Germline-derived CDR1 and CDR2 are GTSNPN and SVGIG (reference sequence). The variable domain in full, with the rest retrieved from reference TRBV30 and TRBJ2-1, is SQTIHQWPATLVQPVGSPLSLECTVEGTSNPNLYWYRQAAGRGLQLLFYSVGIGQISSEVPQNLSASRPQDRQFILSSKKLLLSDSGFYLCAWSVGGPGVYNEQFFGPGTRLTVL.